This record looks at one T cell receptor beta chain sequence and its context. TCRdb re-analysed the reads in MiXCR, keeping a single row per CDR3 protein. The sample lists about 63,000 distinct CDR3 sequences; 21% were seen once. This sample is part of a study of lung T cells in sarcoidosis with Löfgren's syndrome. Study details: Löfgren's syndrome patients were the main repertoire analysis focus.

The material sequenced was CD4+ T cells from PBMCs. This clonotype was obtained from a human donor with sarcoidosis (Löfgren's syndrome or another form), or a control subject (not recorded which).

The CDR3 sequence is CATRRGLSPYEQYF. In nucleotides, the CDR3 is TGTGCCACCAGGCGGGGCCTCTCCCCCTACGAGCAGTACTTC. The rearrangement uses TRBV24-1 and TRBJ2-7; possibly TRBD2 for D (6 bases). V shed 7 bases and J shed 2 bases, with 14 bases lying between them. Germline V gene data show CDR1 as KGHDR and CDR2 as SFDVKD. The CDR3 totals 14 residues.